This TCR beta chain was identified in a study of cytomegalovirus exposure and HLA in healthy donors. Study-wide findings and caveats: Clonal expansion, a later analysis showed, was greater in HLA-associated TCR beta chains than in equally common others.

Germline V gene sequence: CDR1 MRHNA, CDR2 SNTAGT. The CDR3 has 16 amino acids. V lost 5 bases and J 0 bases, leaving 14 bases between the germline ends. 13 Jbeta primers and 60 Vbeta primers were used for the PCR. Clones were read by immunoSEQ multiplex PCR, and TCRdb kept only the in-frame ones, dropping some. Among 150,000 or so clones listed, roughly 81% were seen once. Donors had nominal health at sampling but likely had unrecorded immune exposures. This clone was seen once. What it binds is not known. The receptor was isolated from a female donor in good health and CMV-seronegative. Input material: PBMCs. The rearrangement links TRBV6-4 to TRBJ2-1, with D hard to call. In DNA form, the CDR3 reads TGTGCCAGCAGTCCTACCGTCGTGAGCTCCTACAATGAGCAGTTCTTC. It is translated as CASSPTVVSSYNEQFF.